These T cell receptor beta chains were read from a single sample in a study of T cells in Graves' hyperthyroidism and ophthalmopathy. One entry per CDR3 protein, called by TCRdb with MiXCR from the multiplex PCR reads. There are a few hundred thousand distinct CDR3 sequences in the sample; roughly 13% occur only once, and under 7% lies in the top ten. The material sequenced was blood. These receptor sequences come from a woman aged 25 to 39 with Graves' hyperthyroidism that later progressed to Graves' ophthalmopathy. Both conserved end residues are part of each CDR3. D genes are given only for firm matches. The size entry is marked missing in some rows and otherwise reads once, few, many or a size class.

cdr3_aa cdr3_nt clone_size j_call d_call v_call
CASSPGQGNGQETQYF TGTGCCAGCAGCCCAGGCCAGGGTAATGGCCAAGAGACCCAGTACTTC - TRBJ2-5 - TRBV12-3/TRBV12-4
CASSPDSGGTDTQYF TGTGCCAGCAGCCCAGATTCCGGGGGTACAGATACGCAGTATTTT many TRBJ2-3 - TRBV7-3
CASSQDRPGGGRKGEQFF TGTGCCAGCAGCCAAGATCGCCCAGGGGGCGGGAGAAAGGGTGAGCAGTTCTTC few TRBJ2-1 - TRBV3-1
CASSLRSQADSPLHF TGTGCCAGCAGTTTAAGAAGCCAGGCAGATTCACCCCTCCACTTT many TRBJ1-6 - TRBV12-3/TRBV12-4
CASSLGGSSPLHF TGTGCCAGCAGCTTGGGGGGGAGCTCACCCCTCCACTTT few TRBJ1-6 - TRBV7-3
CASSRGVIASYEQYF TGTGCCAGCAGCCGTGGGGTGATCGCCTCCTACGAGCAGTACTTC few TRBJ2-7 - TRBV4-2
CAISESFTGGQETQYF TGTGCCATCAGTGAGTCTTTCACAGGGGGCCAAGAGACCCAGTACTTC few TRBJ2-5 TRBD1 TRBV10-3
CAGSSGSKGGYTF TGTGCCGGCAGTTCCGGCAGCAAGGGTGGCTACACCTTC few TRBJ1-2 - TRBV27
CSARDRQGRWDEQFF TGCAGTGCTAGAGATCGGCAGGGTCGTTGGGATGAGCAGTTCTTC - TRBJ2-1 - TRBV20-1
CASSAIPLAVTFNSYNEQFF TGTGCCAGTAGTGCGATCCCACTAGCGGTTACTTTTAACTCCTACAATGAGCAGTTCTTC few TRBJ2-1 TRBD2 TRBV19
CASKKTGGREETQYF TGCGCCAGCAAAAAGACGGGAGGGAGAGAAGAGACCCAGTACTTC - TRBJ2-5 TRBD2 TRBV5-1
CSAAGSDEKLFF TGCAGTGCTGCAGGGAGCGATGAAAAACTGTTTTTT many TRBJ1-4 - TRBV20-1
CASSLATQGTGELFF TGTGCCAGCAGCTTAGCGACACAGGGGACCGGGGAGCTGTTTTTT many TRBJ2-2 TRBD1 TRBV7-2
CAISPSLRQGVNQPQHF TGTGCCATCAGCCCATCTCTTCGACAGGGGGTAAATCAGCCCCAGCATTTT - TRBJ1-5 TRBD1 TRBV10-3
CASRDDTDTQYF TGCGCCAGCAGGGACGACACAGATACGCAGTATTTT once TRBJ2-3 - TRBV5-1
CAISDSKSGGSGYTF TGTGCCATCAGTGACTCAAAATCAGGGGGCTCTGGCTACACCTTC many TRBJ1-2 TRBD1 TRBV10-3
CASSWDGTGLTERYGYTF TGCGCCAGCAGCTGGGACGGGACAGGTCTAACAGAAAGATATGGCTACACCTTC - TRBJ1-2 TRBD1 TRBV5-1
CASSDRDKNTGELFF TGTGCCAGCAGCGACCGGGACAAGAACACCGGGGAGCTGTTTTTT many TRBJ2-2 - TRBV9
CASSAPPRGTEAFF TGTGCCAGCAGTGCACCGCCGCGGGGGACTGAAGCTTTCTTT - TRBJ1-1 - TRBV2
CASSFRDWSAYNEQFF TGTGCCAGCAGTTTCCGAGACTGGAGCGCATACAATGAGCAGTTCTTC many TRBJ2-1 - TRBV28
CASSLGDRQYSNQPQHF TGCGCCAGCAGCTTGGGGGACAGACAATATAGCAATCAGCCCCAGCATTTT few TRBJ1-5 TRBD1 TRBV5-1
CSAGQFMNTEAFF TGCAGCGCCGGACAGTTCATGAACACTGAAGCTTTCTTT many TRBJ1-1 - TRBV29-1
CASSVGGDSNYGYTF TGTGCCAGCAGCGTTGGGGGAGACTCCAACTATGGCTACACCTTC many TRBJ1-2 - TRBV7-6
CASSLAPGTYEQYF TGTGCCAGCAGCTTAGCACCCGGCACCTACGAGCAGTACTTC few TRBJ2-7 - TRBV7-2
CASSPQDSTYEQYF TGTGCCAGCTCACCACAGGACAGTACCTACGAGCAGTACTTC many TRBJ2-7 - TRBV18
CAWSVSAEAQYF TGTGCCTGGAGTGTGAGCGCGGAGGCCCAGTACTTC many TRBJ2-5 - TRBV30
CASSYTGPREQYF TGTGCCAGCAGTTACACAGGGCCGCGAGAGCAGTACTTC many TRBJ2-7 - TRBV6-5
CASSLAPVTSSSYNEQFF TGCGCCAGCAGCTTGGCCCCGGTCACGTCTAGCTCCTACAATGAGCAGTTCTTC many TRBJ2-1 - TRBV5-1
CASSPPTDSFKNIQYF TGTGCCAGCTCACCACCGACAGACTCCTTCAAAAACATTCAGTACTTC many TRBJ2-4 - TRBV18
CASTLTANTGELFF TGTGCCAGCACCTTAACCGCGAACACCGGGGAGCTGTTTTTT many TRBJ2-2 - TRBV6-2/TRBV6-3
CASSYSKTGGRNQPQHF TGTGCCAGCAGTTACTCGAAAACGGGGGGGCGAAATCAGCCCCAGCATTTT many TRBJ1-5 - TRBV6-5
CASSPYERDPGDYGYTF TGTGCCAGCTCACCTTACGAACGAGATCCTGGAGACTATGGCTACACCTTC many TRBJ1-2 - TRBV18
CASSFSREAFF TGTGCCAGCAGCTTCAGTAGAGAAGCTTTCTTT many TRBJ1-1 - TRBV5-5
CASISEGREQYF TGCGCCAGCATTTCGGAGGGGCGCGAGCAGTACTTC many TRBJ2-7 - TRBV5-1
CASSRKFPEGFEQFF TGTGCCAGCAGCCGCAAATTCCCGGAGGGCTTTGAGCAGTTCTTC few TRBJ2-1 - TRBV14
CSDSTDTQYF TGCAGCGATAGCACAGATACGCAGTATTTT many TRBJ2-3 - TRBV29-1
CASSKLATSGSYNEQFF TGTGCCAGTAGTAAACTCGCAACTAGCGGCTCCTACAATGAGCAGTTCTTC - TRBJ2-1 TRBD2 TRBV19
CASSQPSETARNEQYF TGTGCCAGCAGCCAACCCTCGGAAACCGCACGCAACGAGCAGTACTTC few TRBJ2-7 - TRBV14
CASSRDTSTEAFF TGTGCCAGCAGCAGGGACACCTCCACTGAAGCTTTCTTT many TRBJ1-1 - TRBV28
CASSPDRGRNQPQHF TGTGCCAGCAGCCCCGACAGGGGTCGGAATCAGCCCCAGCATTTT many TRBJ1-5 TRBD1 TRBV5-5
CASSLAGLANDIQYF TGTGCCAGCAGCTTAGCCGGACTAGCAAATGACATTCAGTACTTC few TRBJ2-4 TRBD2 TRBV11-3
CSAPDQQGYEQYF TGCAGTGCTCCGGACCAGCAGGGCTACGAGCAGTACTTC - TRBJ2-7 - TRBV20-1
CASSLVASGSLRSYEQYF TGTGCCAGCAGCTTAGTAGCTAGCGGGAGTCTCAGGTCCTACGAGCAGTACTTC many TRBJ2-7 TRBD2 TRBV11-2
CASSWLLHVETGTSGRPNNEQFF TGTGCCAGCAGCTGGCTGCTGCACGTAGAGACCGGGACTAGCGGGAGGCCGAACAATGAGCAGTTCTTC - TRBJ2-1 TRBD2 TRBV7-9
CSAEAPNTGNTIYF TGCAGTGCTGAGGCCCCAAACACTGGAAACACCATATATTTT few TRBJ1-3 - TRBV20-1
CASSSGLHTGELFF TGTGCCAGCAGTTCAGGACTGCACACCGGGGAGCTGTTTTTT many TRBJ2-2 - TRBV12-3/TRBV12-4
CAVGTGDKLFF TGTGCCGTCGGGACAGGGGACAAACTGTTTTTT many TRBJ1-4 TRBD1 TRBV10-3
CASNGGIQETQYF TGTGCCAGCAACGGGGGGATCCAAGAGACCCAGTACTTC few TRBJ2-5 TRBD2 TRBV6-1
CASRGGTPSSYEQYF TGTGCCAGCAGAGGCGGGACGCCCAGCTCCTACGAGCAGTACTTC many TRBJ2-7 - TRBV6-1
CASNRQGTDTQYF TGTGCCAGCAATAGACAGGGCACAGATACGCAGTATTTT many TRBJ2-3 - TRBV2
CASSQNSGQETQYF TGCGCCAGCAGCCAAAATAGCGGCCAAGAGACCCAGTACTTC many TRBJ2-5 - TRBV4-1
CAISESFRGNTEAFF TGTGCCATCAGTGAGTCCTTCAGGGGGAACACTGAAGCTTTCTTT few TRBJ1-1 - TRBV10-3
CASSVESGTYEQYF TGTGCCAGCAGCGTAGAGAGCGGGACCTACGAGCAGTACTTC - TRBJ2-7 TRBD2 TRBV9
CASSLGMATEAFF TGTGCCAGCAGCTTAGGGATGGCCACTGAAGCTTTCTTT many TRBJ1-1 - TRBV11-3
CAINAGPNTEAFF TGTGCCATCAACGCAGGACCGAACACTGAAGCTTTCTTT many TRBJ1-1 - TRBV10-3
CASSLGAGGPREQYF TGCGCCAGCAGCTTAGGAGCGGGAGGGCCAAGGGAGCAGTACTTC many TRBJ2-7 TRBD2 TRBV5-1
CSARGGMETQYF TGCAGTGCTAGGGGGGGCATGGAGACCCAGTACTTC many TRBJ2-5 - TRBV20-1
CASSVGGLNTEAFF TGTGCCAGCAGTGTCGGGGGACTGAACACTGAAGCTTTCTTT many TRBJ1-1 - TRBV28